The rows below give T cell receptor beta chains drawn from one sample of a study of blood T cell repertoires in COVID-19. Repertoires were generated with immunoSEQ multiplex PCR, while TCRdb's copy carries only in-frame clones and drops some. The sample carries 170,000 or so clones, around 87% recorded once. Sequencing used peripheral blood. Source of these receptors: a man aged 35-49 years with active or convalescent COVID-19. Each CDR3 is given with its conserved first and last residue. The order of the fields is V gene, D gene, J gene, clone size, CDR3 DNA, CDR3 protein. The D gene is left open where the match is weak. The size of a clone is reported for some rows only, either as once, few or many, or as a class for expanded clones.

>TRBV11-2|-|TRBJ1-6|-
TGTGCCAGCAGCTTAGCAACAGGTGGTAATTCACCCCTCCACTTT
CASSLATGGNSPLHF
>TRBV12-5|-|TRBJ1-6|-
TGTGCTAGTGGCTGGGGGGAAGTTGGGTCACCCCTCCACTTT
CASGWGEVGSPLHF
>TRBV10-3|-|TRBJ1-1|-
TGTGCCATCAGCCTACAACAGGGCTCCGGCACTGAAGCTTTCTTT
CAISLQQGSGTEAFF
>TRBV19|TRBD1|TRBJ1-6|-
TGTGCCAGTAGAAGGACAGGGAGCTCCTATAATTCACCCCTCCACTTT
CASRRTGSSYNSPLHF
>TRBV5-1|-|TRBJ1-3|-
TGCGCCAGCAGCCTGGCAGGGGCGAATGGAAACACCATATATTTT
CASSLAGANGNTIYF
>TRBV29-1|-|TRBJ2-1|once
TGCAGCTTGGTTCCAGGGGCGGGCTATGAGCAGTTCTTC
CSLVPGAGYEQFF
>TRBV7-9|-|TRBJ1-4|-
TGTGCCAGCAGAAAGGGAGGGAATAATGAAAAACTGTTTTTT
CASRKGGNNEKLFF
>TRBV19|-|TRBJ1-6|-
TGTGCCAGTAAATCGGGGGAAAATAATTCACCCCTCCACTTT
CASKSGENNSPLHF
>TRBV4-2|TRBD2|TRBJ2-1|-
TGTGCCAGCAGCCAAGATGCTAGCGGGGGCTACAATGAGCAGTTCTTC
CASSQDASGGYNEQFF
>TRBV3-1/TRBV3-2|-|TRBJ2-7|-
TGTGCCAGCAGCCAAGTACAGAACGAGCAGTACTTC
CASSQVQNEQYF
>TRBV18|TRBD1|TRBJ2-1|-
TGTGCCAGCTCATCCGGCGGGACAGGGAGAATTGAGCAGTTCTTC
CASSSGGTGRIEQFF
>TRBV9|-|TRBJ1-6|-
TGTGCCAGCAGCCAGGGCCCAAATTCACCCCTCCACTTT
CASSQGPNSPLHF
>TRBV7-9|-|TRBJ1-2|-
TGTGCCAGCAGCTTAGGGGCCGCCCGCTACACCTTC
CASSLGAARYTF
>TRBV3-1/TRBV3-2|-|TRBJ1-4|few
TGTGCCAGCAGCCAGACAAAAGGACTCAATGAAAAACTGTTTTTT
CASSQTKGLNEKLFF
>TRBV7-2|TRBD2|TRBJ2-7|-
TGTGCCAGCAGCCAGGGACTAGCGGCCTACGAGCAGTACTTC
CASSQGLAAYEQYF